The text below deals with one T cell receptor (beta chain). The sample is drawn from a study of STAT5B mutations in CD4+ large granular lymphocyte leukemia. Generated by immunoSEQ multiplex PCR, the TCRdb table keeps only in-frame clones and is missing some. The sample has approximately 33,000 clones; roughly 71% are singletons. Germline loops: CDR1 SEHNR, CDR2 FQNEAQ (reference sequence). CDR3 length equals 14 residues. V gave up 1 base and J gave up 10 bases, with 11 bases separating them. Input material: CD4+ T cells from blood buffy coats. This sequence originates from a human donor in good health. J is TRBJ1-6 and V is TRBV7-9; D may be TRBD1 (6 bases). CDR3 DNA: TGTGCCAGCAGCTTAGGGACAGAGGGCTCACCCCTCCACTTT. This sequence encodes CASSLGTEGSPLHF.